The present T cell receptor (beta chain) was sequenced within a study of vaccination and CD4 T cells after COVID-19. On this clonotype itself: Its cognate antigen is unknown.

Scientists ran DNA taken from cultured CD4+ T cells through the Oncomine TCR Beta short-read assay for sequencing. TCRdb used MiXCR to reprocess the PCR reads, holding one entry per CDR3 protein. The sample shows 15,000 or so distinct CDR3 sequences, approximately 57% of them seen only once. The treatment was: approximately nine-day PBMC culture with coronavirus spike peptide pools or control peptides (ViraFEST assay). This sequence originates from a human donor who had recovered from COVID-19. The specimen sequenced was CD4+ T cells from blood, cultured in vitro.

CDR3 sequence: CASSPDRVVWDTQYF. The CDR3 bases are TGTGCCAGCAGTCCCGACAGGGTAGTGTGGGATACGCAGTATTTT. The V gene is TRBV11-3, the J gene TRBJ2-3, with TRBD1 matching 7 bases. The V gene end was trimmed by 6 bases and the J gene end by 6 bases; junction bases not matched to a gene: 12. Germline V gives CDR1 SGHNT, CDR2 YENEEA. This CDR3 is built from 15 residues.